A selection of T cell receptor beta chains follows, all from one sample in a study of T-cell memory formation after mild COVID-19. In TCRdb, the 5' RACE reads were re-called with MiXCR into one record per CDR3 protein. The sample lists some 410,000 distinct CDR3 sequences, 20% to 30% seen once, with around 13% in the top ten. The sequencing input was PBMCs or a T cell subset sorted from them (not recorded which). The receptors derive from an adult woman who had mild COVID-19 (a few samples of this study predate the infection). Cell type and time point are not known. Each CDR3 is given with its conserved first and last residue. The order of the fields is D gene, clone size, J gene, V gene, CDR3 DNA, CDR3 protein. A D gene is named only where the DNA matches it firmly. Rows give clone size only sometimes, using once, few, many, or a class for an expanded clone.

>TRBD2|many|TRBJ2-3|TRBV12-3/TRBV12-4
TGTGCCAGCAGCCTTGGACTAGCGGGAGGGCTAACCCGACTTACAGATACGCAGTATTTT
CASSLGLAGGLTRLTDTQYF
>-|-|TRBJ2-3|TRBV6-5
TGTGCCAGCGGGGCAGGGGCGGCAGATACGCAGTATTTT
CASGAGAADTQYF
>-|-|TRBJ2-1|TRBV7-3
TGTGCCAGCAGCTTAGGACGGGAGTCCTACAATGAGCAGTTCTTC
CASSLGRESYNEQFF
>-|-|TRBJ1-4|TRBV5-4
TGTGCCAGCAGCTTGGAACAGGGCACTAATGAAAAACTGTTTTTT
CASSLEQGTNEKLFF
>TRBD1|-|TRBJ2-5|TRBV7-9
TGTGCCAGCAGCACCCGGGACAGGGGCCCGTACCAAGAGACCCAGTACTTC
CASSTRDRGPYQETQYF
>TRBD2|-|TRBJ2-7|TRBV20-1
TGCAGTGCTAGACCCCTTAGCGGGAGGAACTACGAGCAGTACTTC
CSARPLSGRNYEQYF
>-|few|TRBJ1-6|TRBV11-1
TGTGCCAGCAGCCAGAGCTCCTATAATTCACCCCTCCACTTT
CASSQSSYNSPLHF
>-|-|TRBJ2-3|TRBV9
TGTGCCAGCAGCGTCGGACTTCTCACAGATACGCAGTATTTT
CASSVGLLTDTQYF
>TRBD1|-|TRBJ1-1|TRBV7-9
TGTGCCAGCAGTTCGGGACAGGCGTCCACTGAAGCTTTCTTT
CASSSGQASTEAFF
>TRBD1|-|TRBJ2-7|TRBV29-1
TGCAGCGTCTTCGACTACGGACAGGGGCGATACGAGCAGTACTTC
CSVFDYGQGRYEQYF
>-|few|TRBJ2-7|TRBV7-2
TGTGCCAGCAGCTTAATGGGCCCAGTGGGCGAGCAGTACTTC
CASSLMGPVGEQYF
>TRBD1|-|TRBJ1-2|TRBV4-1
TGCGCCAGCAGCCAGCCGGGACAGTATGGCTACACCTTC
CASSQPGQYGYTF
>-|-|TRBJ1-5|TRBV7-9
TGTGCCAGCAGCTTGACTTCGACGGGCAATCAGCCCCAGCATTTT
CASSLTSTGNQPQHF
>-|few|TRBJ2-1|TRBV21-1
TGTGCCAGCAGCAAAGATCTAGCGGGGGGGCTACGGGAGCAGTTCTTC
CASSKDLAGGLREQFF
>-|few|TRBJ1-1|TRBV15
TGTGCCACCAGCAGAGATTGGGGGAACACTGAAGCTTTCTTT
CATSRDWGNTEAFF
>-|-|TRBJ1-1|TRBV19
TGTGCCAGCTGCTTGCGGGCTGATACTGAAGCTTTCTTT
CASCLRADTEAFF
>-|medium-sized|TRBJ2-1|TRBV7-6
TGTGCCAGCAGCTTAACCGACAATGAGCAGTTCTTC
CASSLTDNEQFF
>-|-|TRBJ1-6|TRBV7-6
TGTGCCAGCAGCGTGGACTACGGACATAATAATTCACCCCTCCACTTT
CASSVDYGHNNSPLHF
>TRBD2|-|TRBJ2-1|TRBV20-1
TGCAGTGCTAGAGATGTGGGACTAACTGTCAATGAGCAGTTCTTC
CSARDVGLTVNEQFF
>-|few|TRBJ2-5|TRBV5-1
TGCGCCAGCAGCTTGACCATGGACGGACAAGAGACCCAGTACTTC
CASSLTMDGQETQYF
>TRBD1|many|TRBJ1-6|TRBV9
TGTGCCAGCAGCCCCCAGACAGGGCCCAATTCACCCCTCCACTTT
CASSPQTGPNSPLHF
>-|-|TRBJ2-5|TRBV7-9
TGTGCCAGCAGCTTAGGGACTTTAGACCAAGAGACCCAGTACTTC
CASSLGTLDQETQYF